These 20 T cell receptor beta chains were sequenced from one sample in a study of PD-L1 blockade in urothelial cancer. Time point: peripheral blood 6 weeks after treatment start. Repertoires were generated with immunoSEQ multiplex PCR, while TCRdb's copy carries only in-frame clones and drops some. Found here are 25,000 to 30,000 clones, 84% of them singletons; the top ten hold almost 3%. This specimen consisted of PBMCs, obtained around atezolizumab (anti-PD-L1) treatment. These receptors originate from a man between 70 and 80 years old with urothelial cancer.

Remarks on this clone: At the DNA level, this CDR3 is encoded by other sequences in the same sample as well. This chain joins TRBV7-2 and TRBJ1-5; D gene ambiguous. Germline-derived CDR1 and CDR2 are SGHTA and FQGNSA. Trimming cost V 1 base and J 7 bases, with 8 bases left between them. This CDR3 is built from 13 residues. The CDR3 spells CASSLDREQPQHF. The CDR3 DNA reads as TGTGCCAGCAGCTTAGATCGGGAGCAGCCCCAGCATTTT.

This chain connects TRBV7-2 to TRBJ2-7, with a weak D call TRBD1 (5 bases). This CDR3 is built from 16 residues. Germline values: CDR1 SGHTA, CDR2 FQGNSA. V lost 1 base to trimming and J lost 0 bases, with 13 bases between them. The CDR3, as DNA: TGTGCCAGCAGCTTAGTAACAGGAAGCCTCTCCTACGAGCAGTACTTC. This encodes CASSLVTGSLSYEQYF.

This chain links TRBV6-5 with TRBJ2-7, with D tentatively TRBD1 (5 bases). This CDR3 is 14 amino acids long. Germline V CDR1 and CDR2: MNHEY, SVGAGI. Trimming took off 6 bases at V and 3 bases at J, with 15 bases between the two ends. CDR3 bases: TGTGCCAGCAGCAGGGCAGTCAAAAACTACGAGCAGTACTTC. This translates into CASSRAVKNYEQYF.

The CDR3 DNA reads TGTGCCAGCAGCCTATTACAGGCGAACACTGAAGCTTTCTTT. The encoded protein is CASSLLQANTEAFF. This chain links TRBV7-9 with TRBJ1-1; tentative D call: TRBD1 (5 bases). The CDR3 is 14 amino acids. V lost 5 bases and J lost 1, with 11 bases in between. Germline values: CDR1 SEHNR, CDR2 FQNEAQ (reference sequence).

The J gene is TRBJ2-7, the V gene TRBV28, with 10 nucleotides matching TRBD2. Germline V CDR1 and CDR2: MDHEN, SYDVKM. The CDR3 contains 13 residues. CDR3 DNA: TGTGCAGTGATGAGCGGGAGGGCCTACGAGCAGTACTTC. It encodes CAVMSGRAYEQYF.

The V call is TRBV6-6, the J call TRBJ1-1, with 9 bases identical to TRBD1. The length of the CDR3 is 12 residues. The junction had 2 bases not matched to a gene; V was cut back by 5 bases and J by 7 bases. Looked up from germline, CDR1 is MNHNY and CDR2 is SVGAGI (reference sequence). DNA for the CDR3: TGTGCCAGCAGTCAGGGACAGGGTGAAGCTTTCTTT. It yields the protein CASSQGQGEAFF.

The V and J genes are TRBV7-9 and TRBJ2-3, with 7 nucleotides matching TRBD1. V shed 6 bases and J 4 bases; nucleotides not matched to a gene: 13. Looked up from germline, CDR1 is SEHNR and CDR2 is FQNEAQ (reference sequence). This CDR3 has 16 amino acids. The CDR3 reads CASRFRTGASADTQYF. CDR3 DNA: TGTGCCAGCAGGTTTCGGACAGGAGCCAGCGCAGATACGCAGTATTTT.

The chain recombines TRBV5-1 with TRBJ2-3; 8 bases align to TRBD2. The germline V gene encodes CDR1 SGHRS and CDR2 YFSETQ. The V gene end was trimmed by 3 bases and the J gene end by 8 bases; junction bases not matched to a gene: 8. The CDR3 runs 14 residues. The CDR3 loop reads CASSYGGAEVTQYF. The CDR3 bases are TGCGCCAGCAGCTACGGGGGGGCCGAGGTTACGCAGTATTTT.

This clone occurred a few times. V and J are TRBV7-2 and TRBJ2-5; TRBD2 aligns across 8 bases. The CDR3 spans 15 residues. Germline loops: CDR1 SGHTA, CDR2 FQGNSA. Germline trimming cut 1 base from V and 4 bases from J; bases unmatched to any gene: 5. CDR3 DNA: TGTGCCAGCAGCTTAGGGGCCGGGGGGGGAGAGACCCAGTACTTC. As protein: CASSLGAGGGETQYF.

This clone came up a few times. Here the CDR3 reads CASTPWGGVDHEQYF. The CDR3 DNA reads TGTGCCAGTACCCCATGGGGAGGCGTGGACCACGAGCAGTACTTC. V usage is TRBV19 and J usage is TRBJ2-7; D possibly corresponds to TRBD2 (6 bases). The CDR3 is 15 amino acids. Deletions cut 7 bases from V and 5 bases from J, with 21 bases between. From germline, CDR1 is LNHDA and CDR2 SQIVND (reference sequence).

The rearrangement uses TRBV6-1 and TRBJ2-7, with 7 bases that match TRBD1. Germline V CDR1 and CDR2: MNHNS, SASEGT. The J segment lost 4 bases and the V segment lost 3 bases, leaving 6 bases of the junction unmatched. The CDR3 totals 14 residues. CDR3 DNA sequence: TGTGCCAGCAGTGATCCAGGGGGAAAGTACGAGCAGTACTTC. This sequence encodes CASSDPGGKYEQYF.

The rearrangement uses TRBV28 and TRBJ1-2, with 11 bases aligning to TRBD1. Trimming cost V 10 bases and J 6 bases; bases outside gene matches: 4. The CDR3 spans 12 residues. Germline V gene sequence: CDR1 MDHEN, CDR2 SYDVKM. The CDR3 bases are TGTGCCATTTGGGACAGGGGGGATGGCTACACCTTC. Translated, it gives CAIWDRGDGYTF.

The chain recombines TRBV18 with TRBJ2-7, with a weak D call TRBD1 (6 bases). V lost 4 bases and J lost 4, with 14 bases in between. The CDR3 covers 14 residues. The germline CDR1 and CDR2 sequences are KGHSH and LQKENI. The chain's CDR3 is CASSLTQGRYEQYF. The CDR3 nucleotides read TGTGCCAGCTCACTTACACAGGGACGTTACGAGCAGTACTTC.

This chain links TRBV7-8 with TRBJ2-3, with D perhaps TRBD2 (5 bases). V lost 6 bases and J lost 3, with 16 bases in between. Per germline, CDR1 SGHVS and CDR2 FQNEAQ. CDR3 size: 15 residues. The CDR3 DNA is TGTGCCAGCAGACACCAAACTGCGGGTACAGATACGCAGTATTTT. Its protein is CASRHQTAGTDTQYF. Full variable domain (rest looked up from reference TRBV7-8 and TRBJ2-3): GAGVSQSPRYKVAKRGQDVALRCDPISGHVSLFWYQQALGQGPEFLTYFQNEAQLDKSGLPSDRFFAERPEGSVSTLKIQRTQQEDSAVYLCASRHQTAGTDTQYFGPGTRLTVL.

CDR3 sequence: CASSFRVDNQPQHF. CDR3 DNA: TGTGCCAGCAGTTTCAGGGTTGACAATCAGCCCCAGCATTTT. The gene calls are TRBV27 and TRBJ1-5; TRBD1 is a possible D gene (5 bases). The CDR3 runs to 14 residues. Germline V gene lookup returns CDR1 MNHEY and CDR2 SMNVEV (reference sequence). V lost 3 bases to trimming and J lost 3 bases, with 9 bases between them.

The chain carries TRBV27 and TRBJ1-2, with a possible D match to TRBD1 (6 bases). The ends were cut back, 7 bases at V and 6 bases at J, with 15 bases in the middle. Germline V lookup: CDR1 MNHEY, CDR2 SMNVEV (reference sequence). CDR3 length: 13 residues. CDR3 sequence reads: CASTTGLNDGYTF. The DNA for the CDR3 is TGTGCCAGCACTACAGGGCTGAACGATGGCTACACCTTC.

DNA of the CDR3: TGTGCCAGCAGTTTATATAATTATGGCTACACCTTC. It specifies CASSLYNYGYTF. This chain connects TRBV28 to TRBJ1-2; D is undetermined. Trimming pared 1 base from V and 5 bases from J, leaving 5 bases between. CDR3 length: 12 amino acids. The germline V gene encodes CDR1 MDHEN and CDR2 SYDVKM.

The chain employs TRBV6-4 and TRBJ1-1; D gene uncertain. V shed 4 bases and J shed 2 bases, with 8 bases lying between them. This CDR3 spans 13 amino acids. CDR1 and CDR2 (germline): MRHNA, SNTAGT. The CDR3 DNA follows: TGTGCCAGCAGTGGTGGCACAAACACTGAAGCTTTCTTT. It specifies CASSGGTNTEAFF.

The gene calls are TRBV5-1 and TRBJ1-1, with D possibly TRBD1 on 6 matching bases. The V end was cut by 4 bases, the J end by 5 bases, with 18 bases between. The CDR3 covers 15 residues. Germline CDR1 is SGHRS and CDR2 is YFSETQ. The CDR3 is CASSPLDRGATEAFF. For the CDR3, the DNA is TGCGCCAGCAGCCCCCTTGATCGGGGGGCTACTGAAGCTTTCTTT. Complete variable domain (other parts from reference TRBV5-1 and TRBJ1-1): KAGVTQTPRYLIKTRGQQVTLSCSPISGHRSVSWYQQTPGQGLQFLFEYFSETQRNKGNFPGRFSGRQFSNSRSEMNVSTLELGDSALYLCASSPLDRGATEAFFGQGTRLTVV.

The gene calls are TRBV2 and TRBJ1-1, with 7 bases that match TRBD1. The CDR3 has 13 residues. Germline CDR1 is SNHLY and CDR2 is FYNNEI. Losses at the gene ends were 8 bases for V and 3 bases for J; bases not matched to a gene: 6. The CDR3 sequence is CASFYRGDTEAFF. DNA for the CDR3: TGTGCCAGCTTCTACAGGGGTGACACTGAAGCTTTCTTT.